A single sample gave rise to the 13 T cell receptor beta chains below, sequenced in a study of blood T cell repertoires in COVID-19. Using immunoSEQ multiplex PCR, the repertoire was profiled, and TCRdb retains in-frame clones only, with some absent. Of 200,000 to 300,000 clones listed, about 83% are singletons. The sample consisted of peripheral blood. The receptors stem from a human donor in a cohort sampled during active COVID-19.

Only one count was recorded for this clone. The chain recombines TRBV3-1 (or the pseudogene TRBV3-2) with TRBJ2-1, with 7 positions matching TRBD2. The CDR3 loop spans 18 amino acids. The V gene end was trimmed by 0 bases and the J gene end by 7 bases; junction bases not matched to a gene: 15. From germline, CDR1 is LGHDT and CDR2 YNNKEL (reference sequence). DNA of the CDR3: TGTGCCAGCAGCCAAGAAAGGAGCGGGATAGTCGTCATTAATGAGCAGTTCTTC. Encoded protein: CASSQERSGIVVINEQFF.

The chain has TRBV18 and TRBJ1-1, with D tentatively TRBD1 (6 bases). The CDR3 length is 14 residues. In germline, CDR1 is KGHSH, CDR2 LQKENI. The V gene lost 4 bases and the J gene lost 0 bases, with 9 bases spanning the gap. Here the CDR3 DNA reads TGTGCCAGCTCACTGGACAGTCTGAACACTGAAGCTTTCTTT. Its translation is CASSLDSLNTEAFF.

This clone was found once. The genes are TRBV11-2 and TRBJ2-5; D not resolved. V was cut by 4 bases and J by 5 bases, with 8 bases left in between. The CDR3 covers 12 residues. CDR1 and CDR2 from the germline V gene are SGHAT and FQNNGV. In nucleotides, the CDR3 is TGTGCCAGCAGCTCTGCGAGGGAGACCCAGTACTTC. This gives the protein CASSSARETQYF.

This chain joins TRBV27 and TRBJ2-2; weak D call: TRBD1 (5 bases). V was cut by 5 bases and J by 5 bases, with 6 bases left in between. From germline, CDR1 is MNHEY and CDR2 SMNVEV (reference sequence). The CDR3 extends over 12 amino acids. Here the CDR3 reads CASSRGTGELFF. The CDR3 bases are TGTGCCAGCAGTAGGGGAACCGGGGAGCTGTTTTTT.

The chain couples TRBV6-1 to TRBJ2-1; the match to TRBD2 covers 8 bases. CDR1 and CDR2 from the germline V gene are MNHNS and SASEGT. The V gene end was trimmed by 2 bases and the J gene end by 0 bases; junction bases not matched to a gene: 0. The CDR3 is 15 amino acids. CDR3 sequence: CASSERGGSYNEQFF. CDR3 coding DNA: TGTGCCAGCAGTGAACGGGGGGGCTCCTACAATGAGCAGTTCTTC.

The chain recombines TRBV27 with TRBJ2-5, with a tentative D call TRBD1 (6 bases). Trimming took 1 base from V and 1 from J, leaving 10 bases between them. Per germline, CDR1 MNHEY and CDR2 SMNVEV (reference sequence). This CDR3 has 15 amino acids. The CDR3 sequence is CASSLFDRSQETQYF. The CDR3 DNA sequence: TGTGCCAGCAGTTTATTCGACAGGTCCCAAGAGACCCAGTACTTC.

The chain couples TRBV5-5 to TRBJ1-5; 7 bases are a match to TRBD1. The CDR3 loop spans 15 amino acids. CDR1 and CDR2 from the germline V gene are SGHKS and YYEKEE (reference sequence). V dropped 4 bases and J dropped 5; count of bases not matched to a gene: 9. This CDR3 is CASSQGTDPYQPQHF. The CDR3 nucleotides are TGTGCCAGCAGCCAGGGGACAGACCCTTATCAGCCCCAGCATTTT.

The chain carries TRBV19 and TRBJ2-3, with a tentative D call TRBD1 (5 bases). The V and J ends lost 9 bases and 4 bases respectively, with 20 bases between them. Looked up from germline, CDR1 is LNHDA and CDR2 is SQIVND (reference sequence). The CDR3 totals 15 residues. The CDR3 loop reads CASARVENPPDTQYF. The CDR3, as DNA: TGTGCCAGCGCCAGGGTAGAGAATCCCCCAGATACGCAGTATTTT.

The J gene is TRBJ2-7, the V gene TRBV7-2; TRBD2 matches at 7 bases. The ends lost 0 bases at V and 2 bases at J; junction bases unmatched: 7. Per germline, CDR1 SGHTA and CDR2 FQGNSA. This CDR3 is built from 16 residues. CDR3 DNA: TGTGCCAGCAGCTTAGCGGCCAGCGGGGACCCCTACGAGCAGTACTTC. This sequence encodes CASSLAASGDPYEQYF.

The J gene is TRBJ2-5, the V gene TRBV9, with 9 positions matching TRBD2. Trimming at V came to 0 bases and at J to 1 base, leaving 7 bases not matched to a gene. CDR1 SGDLS and CDR2 YYNGEE come from the germline V gene. This CDR3 comprises 17 residues. The CDR3 sequence: CASSVGVAGALQETQYF. CDR3 nucleotide sequence: TGTGCCAGCAGCGTAGGAGTAGCGGGAGCCCTCCAAGAGACCCAGTACTTC.

The chain combines TRBV12-3 or TRBV12-4 with TRBJ2-2; perhaps TRBD1 as D (6 bases). Trimming stripped 6 bases from V and 7 bases from J, with 12 bases between. This CDR3 region has 13 residues. The CDR3 reads CASRDRYDGELFF. In DNA, the CDR3 is TGTGCCAGCAGGGACAGATACGACGGGGAGCTGTTTTTT.

The rearrangement uses TRBV28 and TRBJ1-3; TRBD1 matches 8 bases. V trimming: 2 bases; J trimming: 2 bases; junction bases outside the gene matches: 2. CDR1 and CDR2 from the germline V gene are MDHEN and SYDVKM. The CDR3 runs to 15 residues. The CDR3 is CASSLDRGTGNTIYF. The CDR3, as DNA: TGTGCCAGCAGTTTAGACAGGGGTACTGGAAACACCATATATTTT.

This clone was found once. The chain uses TRBV7-6 and TRBJ1-2, with a weak D call TRBD1 (5 bases). The CDR3 has 14 residues. The V and J ends lost 5 bases and 7 bases respectively, with 17 bases between them. Germline CDR1 is SGHVS and CDR2 is FNYEAQ. The CDR3 is CASSRGGIGAGYTF. The DNA of the CDR3 is TGTGCCAGCAGCCGGGGAGGGATTGGGGCTGGCTACACCTTC.